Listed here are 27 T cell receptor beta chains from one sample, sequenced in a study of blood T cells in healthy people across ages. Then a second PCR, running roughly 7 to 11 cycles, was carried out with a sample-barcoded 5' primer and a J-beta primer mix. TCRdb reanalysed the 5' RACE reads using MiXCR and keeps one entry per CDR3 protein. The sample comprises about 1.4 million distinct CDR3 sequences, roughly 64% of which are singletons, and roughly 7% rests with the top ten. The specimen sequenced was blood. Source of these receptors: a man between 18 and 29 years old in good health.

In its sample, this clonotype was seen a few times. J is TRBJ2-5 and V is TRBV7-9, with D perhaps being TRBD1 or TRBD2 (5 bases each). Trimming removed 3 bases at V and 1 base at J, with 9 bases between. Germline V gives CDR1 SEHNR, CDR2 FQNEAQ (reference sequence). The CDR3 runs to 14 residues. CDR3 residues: CASSFRDVQETQYF. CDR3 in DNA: TGTGCCAGCAGCTTTCGGGACGTCCAAGAGACCCAGTACTTC. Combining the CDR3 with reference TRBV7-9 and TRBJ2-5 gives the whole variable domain DTGVSQNPRHKITKRGQNVTFRCDPISEHNRLYWYRQTLGQGPEFLTYFQNEAQLEKSRLLSDRFSAERPKGSFSTLEIQRTEQGDSAMYLCASSFRDVQETQYFGPGTRLLVL.

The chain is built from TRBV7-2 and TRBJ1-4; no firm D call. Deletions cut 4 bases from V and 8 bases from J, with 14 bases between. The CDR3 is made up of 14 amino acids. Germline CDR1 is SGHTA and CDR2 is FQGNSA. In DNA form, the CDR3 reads TGTGCCAGCAGCTCCCGGGCCCCAGGCGAAAAACTGTTTTTT. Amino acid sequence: CASSSRAPGEKLFF.

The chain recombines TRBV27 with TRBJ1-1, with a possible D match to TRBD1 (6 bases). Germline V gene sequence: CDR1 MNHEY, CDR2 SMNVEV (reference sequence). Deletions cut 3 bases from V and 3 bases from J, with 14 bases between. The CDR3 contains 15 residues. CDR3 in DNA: TGTGCCAGCAGTTTTTCGGGGGGGCTTGACACTGAAGCTTTCTTT. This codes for CASSFSGGLDTEAFF.

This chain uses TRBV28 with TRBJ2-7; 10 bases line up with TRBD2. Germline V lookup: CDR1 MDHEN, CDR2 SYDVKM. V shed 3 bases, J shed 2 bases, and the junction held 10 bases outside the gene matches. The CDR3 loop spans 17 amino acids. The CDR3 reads CASSFGIAGGTTYEQYF. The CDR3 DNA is TGTGCCAGCAGTTTCGGAATAGCGGGGGGCACAACCTACGAGCAGTACTTC. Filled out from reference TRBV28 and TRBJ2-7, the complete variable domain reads DVKVTQSSRYLVKRTGEKVFLECVQDMDHENMFWYRQDPGLGLRLIYFSYDVKMKEKGDIPEGYSVSREKKERFSLILESASTNQTSMYLCASSFGIAGGTTYEQYFGPGTRLTVT.

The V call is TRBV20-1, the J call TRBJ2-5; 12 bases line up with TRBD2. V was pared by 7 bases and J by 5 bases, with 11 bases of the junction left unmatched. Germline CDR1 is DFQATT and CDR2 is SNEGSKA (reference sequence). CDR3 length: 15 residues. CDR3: CSVERLAGVSETQYF. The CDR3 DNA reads TGCAGTGTCGAACGACTAGCGGGAGTCAGCGAGACCCAGTACTTC.

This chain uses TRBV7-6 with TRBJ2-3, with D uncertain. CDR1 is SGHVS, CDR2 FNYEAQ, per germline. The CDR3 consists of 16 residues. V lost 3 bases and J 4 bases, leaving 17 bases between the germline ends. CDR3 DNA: TGTGCCAGCAGCTTCACTGCCGAGTCCAGCGCAGATACGCAGTATTTT. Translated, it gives CASSFTAESSADTQYF.

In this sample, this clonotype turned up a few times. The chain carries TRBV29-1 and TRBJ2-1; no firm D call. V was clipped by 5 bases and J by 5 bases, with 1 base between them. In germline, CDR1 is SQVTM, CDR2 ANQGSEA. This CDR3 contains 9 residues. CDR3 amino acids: CSVNNEQFF. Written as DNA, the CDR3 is TGCAGCGTTAACAATGAGCAGTTCTTC.

CDR3 in amino acids: CASSAQTLQLNQPQHF. The DNA of the CDR3 is TGTGCCAGCAGTGCACAGACGTTACAGCTTAATCAGCCCCAGCATTTT. The chain combines TRBV6-1 with TRBJ1-5, with D unclear. Trimming took off 4 bases at V and 4 bases at J, with 17 bases between the two ends. CDR3 length equals 16 residues. Germline values: CDR1 MNHNS, CDR2 SASEGT.

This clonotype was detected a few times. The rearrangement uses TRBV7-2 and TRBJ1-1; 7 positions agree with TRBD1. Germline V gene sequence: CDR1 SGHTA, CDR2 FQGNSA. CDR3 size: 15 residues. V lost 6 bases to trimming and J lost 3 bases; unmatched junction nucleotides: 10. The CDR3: CASSLTGDFYTEAFF. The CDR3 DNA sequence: TGTGCCAGCAGTTTAACAGGGGACTTCTACACTGAAGCTTTCTTT.

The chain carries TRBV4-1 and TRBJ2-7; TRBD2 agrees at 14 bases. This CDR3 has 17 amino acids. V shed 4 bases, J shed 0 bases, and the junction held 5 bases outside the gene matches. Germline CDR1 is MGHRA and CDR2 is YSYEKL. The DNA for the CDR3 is TGCGCCAGCAGCCGAACGGGACTAGCGGGAGACTCCTACGAGCAGTACTTC. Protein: CASSRTGLAGDSYEQYF.

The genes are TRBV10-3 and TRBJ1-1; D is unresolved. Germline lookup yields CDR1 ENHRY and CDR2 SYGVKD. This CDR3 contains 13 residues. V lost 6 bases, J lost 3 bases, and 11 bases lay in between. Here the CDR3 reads CAISGREDTEAFF. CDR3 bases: TGTGCCATCAGCGGTCGGGAGGACACTGAAGCTTTCTTT.

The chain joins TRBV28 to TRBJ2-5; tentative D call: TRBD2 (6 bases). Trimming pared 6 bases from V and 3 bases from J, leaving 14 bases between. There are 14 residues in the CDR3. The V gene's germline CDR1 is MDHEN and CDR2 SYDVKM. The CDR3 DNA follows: TGTGCCAGCAGCCCGGAGGGGAGTAAAGAGACCCAGTACTTC. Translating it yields CASSPEGSKETQYF.

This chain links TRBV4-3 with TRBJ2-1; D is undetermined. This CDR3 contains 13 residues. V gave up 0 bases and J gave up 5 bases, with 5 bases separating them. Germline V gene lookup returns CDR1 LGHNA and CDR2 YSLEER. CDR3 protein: CASSQESHNEQFF. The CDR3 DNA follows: TGCGCCAGCAGCCAAGAATCACACAATGAGCAGTTCTTC.

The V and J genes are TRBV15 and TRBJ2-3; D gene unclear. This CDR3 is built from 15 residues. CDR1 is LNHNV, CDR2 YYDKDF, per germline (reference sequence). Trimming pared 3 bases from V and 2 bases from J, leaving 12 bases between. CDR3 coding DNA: TGTGCCACCAGCAGCCAGACCTACCCCACAGATACGCAGTATTTT. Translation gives CATSSQTYPTDTQYF.

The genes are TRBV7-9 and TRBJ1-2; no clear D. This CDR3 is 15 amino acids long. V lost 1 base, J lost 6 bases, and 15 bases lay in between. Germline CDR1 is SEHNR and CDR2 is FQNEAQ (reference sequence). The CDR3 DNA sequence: TGTGCCAGCAGCTTAGTGACTATAAACTCTCATGGCTACACCTTC. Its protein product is CASSLVTINSHGYTF.

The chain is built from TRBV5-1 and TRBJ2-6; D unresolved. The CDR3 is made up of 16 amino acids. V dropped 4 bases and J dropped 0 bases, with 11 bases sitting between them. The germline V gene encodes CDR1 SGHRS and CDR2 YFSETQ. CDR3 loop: CASSDWGSSGANVLTF. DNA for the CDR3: TGCGCCAGCAGCGATTGGGGAAGCTCTGGGGCCAACGTCCTGACTTTC.

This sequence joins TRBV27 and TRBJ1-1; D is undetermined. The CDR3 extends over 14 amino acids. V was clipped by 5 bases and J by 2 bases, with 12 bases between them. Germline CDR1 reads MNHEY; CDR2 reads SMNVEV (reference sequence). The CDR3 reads CASSAYKGNTEAFF. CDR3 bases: TGTGCCAGCAGTGCATATAAGGGCAACACTGAAGCTTTCTTT.

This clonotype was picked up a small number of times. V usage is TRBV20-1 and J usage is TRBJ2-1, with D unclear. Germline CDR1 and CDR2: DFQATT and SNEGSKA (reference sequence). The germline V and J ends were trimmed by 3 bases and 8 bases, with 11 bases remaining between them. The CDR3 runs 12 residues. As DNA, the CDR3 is TGCAGTGCTAGGGCAGGTACCCATGAGCAGTTCTTC. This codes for CSARAGTHEQFF.

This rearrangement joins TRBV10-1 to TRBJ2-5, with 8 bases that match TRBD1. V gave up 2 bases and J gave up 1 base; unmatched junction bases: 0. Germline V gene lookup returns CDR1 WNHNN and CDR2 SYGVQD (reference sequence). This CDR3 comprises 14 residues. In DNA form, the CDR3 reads TGCGCCAGCAGTGAGACAGGGGGCCAAGAGACCCAGTACTTC. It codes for CASSETGGQETQYF.

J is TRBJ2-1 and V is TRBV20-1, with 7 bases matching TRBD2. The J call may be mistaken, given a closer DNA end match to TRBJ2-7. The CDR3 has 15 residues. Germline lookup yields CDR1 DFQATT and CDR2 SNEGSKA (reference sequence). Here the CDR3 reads CSGSGLIDSYNEQYF. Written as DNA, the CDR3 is TGCAGTGGTAGCGGGCTGATCGATTCCTACAATGAGCAGTACTTC.

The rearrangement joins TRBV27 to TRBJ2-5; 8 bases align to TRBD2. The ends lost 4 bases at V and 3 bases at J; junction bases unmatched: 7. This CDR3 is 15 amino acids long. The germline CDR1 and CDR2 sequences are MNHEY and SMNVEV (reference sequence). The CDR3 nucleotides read TGTGCCAGCAGTTCGATAGCGGGACCTGAAGAGACCCAGTACTTC. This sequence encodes CASSSIAGPEETQYF.

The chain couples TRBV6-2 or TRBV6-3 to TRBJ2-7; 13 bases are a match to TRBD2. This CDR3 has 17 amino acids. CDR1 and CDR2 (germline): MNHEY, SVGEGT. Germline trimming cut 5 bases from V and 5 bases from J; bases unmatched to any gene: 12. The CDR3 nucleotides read TGTGCCAGCAGTCCACTAGCGGGGGGGCCCGCGACAAACGAGCAGTACTTC. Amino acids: CASSPLAGGPATNEQYF.

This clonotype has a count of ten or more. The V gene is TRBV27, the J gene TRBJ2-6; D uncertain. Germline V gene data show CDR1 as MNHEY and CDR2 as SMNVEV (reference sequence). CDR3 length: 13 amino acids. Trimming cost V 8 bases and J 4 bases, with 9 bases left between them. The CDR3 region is CASSRTGANVLTF. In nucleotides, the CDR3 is TGTGCCAGCTCCAGAACGGGGGCCAACGTCCTGACTTTC.

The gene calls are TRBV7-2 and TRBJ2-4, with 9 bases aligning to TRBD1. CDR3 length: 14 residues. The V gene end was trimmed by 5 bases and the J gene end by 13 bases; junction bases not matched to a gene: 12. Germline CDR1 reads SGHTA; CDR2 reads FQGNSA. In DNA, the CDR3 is TGTGCCAGCAGCATGGACAGGGGAGGAGGAGAGCAGTACTTC. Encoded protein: CASSMDRGGGEQYF.

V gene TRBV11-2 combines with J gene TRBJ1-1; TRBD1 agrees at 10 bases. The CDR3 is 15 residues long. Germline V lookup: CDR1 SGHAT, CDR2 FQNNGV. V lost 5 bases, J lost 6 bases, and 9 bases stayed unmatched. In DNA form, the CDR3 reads TGTGCCAGCAGCGTTGGGACAGGGGTTGTCCCTGAAGCTTTCTTT. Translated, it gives CASSVGTGVVPEAFF.

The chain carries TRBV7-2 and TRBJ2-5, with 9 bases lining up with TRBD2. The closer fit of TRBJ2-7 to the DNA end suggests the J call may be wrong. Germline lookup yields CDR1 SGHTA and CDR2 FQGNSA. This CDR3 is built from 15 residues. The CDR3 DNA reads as TGTGCCAGCAGCTTAGTTATGGGACTAGCAACCGAGCAGTACTTC. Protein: CASSLVMGLATEQYF.

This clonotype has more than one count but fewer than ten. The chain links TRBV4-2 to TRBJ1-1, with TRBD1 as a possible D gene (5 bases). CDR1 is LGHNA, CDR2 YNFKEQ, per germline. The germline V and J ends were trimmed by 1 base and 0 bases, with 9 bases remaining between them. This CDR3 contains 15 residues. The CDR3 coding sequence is TGTGCCAGCAGCCAAGGGCAGGGCCTGAACACTGAAGCTTTCTTT. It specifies CASSQGQGLNTEAFF.